The sequence of this T cell receptor beta chain was determined in a study of blood T cell repertoires in COVID-19. The protocol was immunoSEQ multiplex PCR, while the TCRdb copy is restricted to in-frame clones and leaves out a portion. The sample gives about 92,000 clones, approximately 80% of which show up once; 10% is in the top ten. After removal of 5 bases from V and 6 bases from J, the junction contained 8 bases not matched to a gene. There are 16 residues in the CDR3. Germline CDR1 is SGHDN and CDR2 is FVKESK. V gene TRBV14 combines with J gene TRBJ2-1, with 12 bases lining up with TRBD2. The receptor was derived from an older woman with acute or convalescent COVID-19. The sample was peripheral blood. The CDR3 nucleotides are TGTGCCAGCAGCAAAGGCCTAGCGGGAGGGGTCAATGAGCAGTTCTTC. Translating it yields CASSKGLAGGVNEQFF.